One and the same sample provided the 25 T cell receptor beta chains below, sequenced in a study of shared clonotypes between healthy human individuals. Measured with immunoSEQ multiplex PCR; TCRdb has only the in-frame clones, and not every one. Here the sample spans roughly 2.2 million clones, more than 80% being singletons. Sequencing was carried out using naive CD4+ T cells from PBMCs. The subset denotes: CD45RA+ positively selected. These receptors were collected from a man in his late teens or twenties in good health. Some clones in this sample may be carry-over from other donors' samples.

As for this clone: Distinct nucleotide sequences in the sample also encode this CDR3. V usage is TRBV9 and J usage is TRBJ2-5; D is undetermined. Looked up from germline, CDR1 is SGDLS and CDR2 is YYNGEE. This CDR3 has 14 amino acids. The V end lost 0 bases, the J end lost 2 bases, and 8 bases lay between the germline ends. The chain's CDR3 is CASSVVGSQETQYF. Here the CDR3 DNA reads TGTGCCAGCAGCGTAGTTGGGTCTCAAGAGACCCAGTACTTC.

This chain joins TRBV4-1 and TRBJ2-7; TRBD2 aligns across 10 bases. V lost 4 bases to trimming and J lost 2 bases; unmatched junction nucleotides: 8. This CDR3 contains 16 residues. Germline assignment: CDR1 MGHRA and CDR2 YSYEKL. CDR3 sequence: CASSPTSGSGAYEQYF. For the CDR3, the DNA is TGCGCCAGCAGCCCGACTAGCGGGTCCGGGGCCTACGAGCAGTACTTC.

The CDR3 spells CASSLYLGAATNEKLFF. The CDR3 nucleotides are TGTGCCAGCAGCTTGTATCTCGGGGCTGCAACTAATGAAAAACTGTTTTTT. The chain is built from TRBV7-6 and TRBJ1-4; a possible D gene is TRBD1 (5 bases). The CDR3 sequence is 17 residues long. Trimming removed 3 bases from V and 0 bases from J, with 14 bases in between. CDR1 and CDR2 from the germline V gene are SGHVS and FNYEAQ.

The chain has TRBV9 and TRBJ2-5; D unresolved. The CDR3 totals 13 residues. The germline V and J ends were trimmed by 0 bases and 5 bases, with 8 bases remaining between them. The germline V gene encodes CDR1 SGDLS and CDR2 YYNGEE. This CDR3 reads CASSVGFTETQYF. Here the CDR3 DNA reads TGTGCCAGCAGCGTAGGTTTCACCGAGACCCAGTACTTC. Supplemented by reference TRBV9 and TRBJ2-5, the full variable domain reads DSGVTQTPKHLITATGQRVTLRCSPRSGDLSVYWYQQSLDQGLQFLIQYYNGEERAKGNILERFSAQQFPDLHSELNLSSLELGDSALYFCASSVGFTETQYFGPGTRLLVL.

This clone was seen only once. The CDR3: CATGRQLNEKLFF. In nucleotides, the CDR3 is TGTGCCACCGGTCGACAGTTAAATGAAAAACTGTTTTTT. This chain links TRBV15 with TRBJ1-4; perhaps TRBD1 as D (5 bases). From germline, CDR1 is LNHNV and CDR2 YYDKDF (reference sequence). The CDR3 is 13 residues long. Trimming cost V 8 bases and J 5 bases, with 12 bases left between them.

CDR3 region: CASSARDRLQETQYF. The CDR3 DNA reads TGTGCCAGCAGCGCTCGGGACAGGTTACAAGAGACCCAGTACTTC. V and J are TRBV9 and TRBJ2-5; 8 nucleotides agree with TRBD1. The CDR3 spans 15 residues. V gave up 3 bases and J gave up 2 bases; unmatched junction bases: 6. Germline values: CDR1 SGDLS, CDR2 YYNGEE.

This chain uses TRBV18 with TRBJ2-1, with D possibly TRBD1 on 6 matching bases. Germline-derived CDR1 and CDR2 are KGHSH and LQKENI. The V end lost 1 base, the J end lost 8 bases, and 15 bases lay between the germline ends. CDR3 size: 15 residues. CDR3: CASSPLSGVSDEQFF. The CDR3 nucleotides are TGTGCCAGCTCACCACTCTCAGGGGTAAGCGATGAGCAGTTCTTC.

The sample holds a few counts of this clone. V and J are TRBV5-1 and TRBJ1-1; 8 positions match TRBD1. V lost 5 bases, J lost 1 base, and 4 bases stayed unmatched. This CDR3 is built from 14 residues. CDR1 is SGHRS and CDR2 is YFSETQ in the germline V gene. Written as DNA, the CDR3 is TGCGCCAGCAGTGATCAGGGGGCGAACACTGAAGCTTTCTTT. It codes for CASSDQGANTEAFF. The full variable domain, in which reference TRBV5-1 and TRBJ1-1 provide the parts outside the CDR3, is KAGVTQTPRYLIKTRGQQVTLSCSPISGHRSVSWYQQTPGQGLQFLFEYFSETQRNKGNFPGRFSGRQFSNSRSEMNVSTLELGDSALYLCASSDQGANTEAFFGQGTRLTVV.

The CDR3 bases are TGTGCGAGGACATGGACAAGCCACTATGGCTACACCTTC. Its translation: CARTWTSHYGYTF. The chain couples TRBV9 to TRBJ1-2; tentatively, D is TRBD1 (5 bases). Germline V lookup: CDR1 SGDLS, CDR2 YYNGEE. The CDR3 is made up of 13 amino acids. Supplemented by reference TRBV9 and TRBJ1-2, the full variable domain reads DSGVTQTPKHLITATGQRVTLRCSPRSGDLSVYWYQQSLDQGLQFLIQYYNGEERAKGNILERFSAQQFPDLHSELNLSSLELGDSALYFCARTWTSHYGYTFGSGTRLTVV.

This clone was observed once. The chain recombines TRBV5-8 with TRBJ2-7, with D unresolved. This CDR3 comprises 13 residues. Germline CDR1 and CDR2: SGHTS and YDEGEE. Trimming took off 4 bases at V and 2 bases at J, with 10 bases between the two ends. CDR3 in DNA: TGTGCCAGCAGCGACACGGGCCCCTACGAGCAGTACTTC. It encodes CASSDTGPYEQYF.

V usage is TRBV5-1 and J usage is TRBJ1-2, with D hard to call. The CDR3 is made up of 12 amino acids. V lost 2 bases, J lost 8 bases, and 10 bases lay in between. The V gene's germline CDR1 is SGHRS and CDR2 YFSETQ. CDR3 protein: CASSLKGQGYTF. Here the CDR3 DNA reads TGCGCCAGCAGCTTAAAAGGGCAAGGCTACACCTTC.

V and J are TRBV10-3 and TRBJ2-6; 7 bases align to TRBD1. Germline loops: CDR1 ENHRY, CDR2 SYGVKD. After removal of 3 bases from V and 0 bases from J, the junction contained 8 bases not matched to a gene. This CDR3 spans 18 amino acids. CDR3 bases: TGTGCCATCAGTGAAAGGGGACAGCCCAGCTCTGGGGCCAACGTCCTGACTTTC. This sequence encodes CAISERGQPSSGANVLTF.

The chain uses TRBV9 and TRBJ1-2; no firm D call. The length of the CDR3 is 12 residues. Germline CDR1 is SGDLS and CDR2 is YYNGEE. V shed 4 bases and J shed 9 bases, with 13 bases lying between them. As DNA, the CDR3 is TGTGCCAGCAGCCCCCCACCAGGTCGCTACACCTTC. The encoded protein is CASSPPPGRYTF.

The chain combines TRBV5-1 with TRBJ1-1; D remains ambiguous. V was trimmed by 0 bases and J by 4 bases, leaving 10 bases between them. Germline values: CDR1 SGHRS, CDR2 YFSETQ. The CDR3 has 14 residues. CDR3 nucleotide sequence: TGCGCCAGCAGCTTGGACACTTGGGCCACTGAAGCTTTCTTT. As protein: CASSLDTWATEAFF.

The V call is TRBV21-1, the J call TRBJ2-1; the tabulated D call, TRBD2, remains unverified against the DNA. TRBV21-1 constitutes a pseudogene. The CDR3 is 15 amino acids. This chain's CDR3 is CASSWGTSGSYEQFF. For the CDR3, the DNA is TGTGCCAGCAGCTGGGGGACTAGCGGGAGTTATGAGCAGTTCTTC.

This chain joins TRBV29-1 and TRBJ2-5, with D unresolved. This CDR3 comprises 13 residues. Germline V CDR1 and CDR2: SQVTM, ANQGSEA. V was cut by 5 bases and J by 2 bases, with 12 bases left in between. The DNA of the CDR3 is TGCAGCGTTCGTCCCACTCTTCAAGAGACCCAGTACTTC. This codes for CSVRPTLQETQYF. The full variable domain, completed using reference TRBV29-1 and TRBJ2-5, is SAVISQKPSRDICQRGTSLTIQCQVDSQVTMMFWYRQQPGQSLTLIATANQGSEATYESGFVIDKFPISRPNLTFSTLTVSNMSPEDSSIYLCSVRPTLQETQYFGPGTRLLVL.

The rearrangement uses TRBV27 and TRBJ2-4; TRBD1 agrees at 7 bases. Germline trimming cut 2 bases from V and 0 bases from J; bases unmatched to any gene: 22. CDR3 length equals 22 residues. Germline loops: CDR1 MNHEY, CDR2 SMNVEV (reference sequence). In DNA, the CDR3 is TGTGCCAGCAGTTTAGCCGACAGGGAACGATCGGTCGGGGTCTTAGCCAAAAACATTCAGTACTTC. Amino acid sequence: CASSLADRERSVGVLAKNIQYF.

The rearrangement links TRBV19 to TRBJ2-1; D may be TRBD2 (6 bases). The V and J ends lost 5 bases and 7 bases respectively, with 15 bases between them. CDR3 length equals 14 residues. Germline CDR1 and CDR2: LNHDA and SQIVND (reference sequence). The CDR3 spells CASSHGRSGNEQFF. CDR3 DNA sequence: TGTGCCAGTAGTCATGGGCGCAGCGGGAATGAGCAGTTCTTC.

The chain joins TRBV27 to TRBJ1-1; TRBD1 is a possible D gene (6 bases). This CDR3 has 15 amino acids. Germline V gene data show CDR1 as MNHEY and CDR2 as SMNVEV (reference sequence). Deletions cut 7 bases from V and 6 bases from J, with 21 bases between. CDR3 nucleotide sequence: TGTGCCAGCAACCACCACGAGACAGGTCGCCCTGAAGCTTTCTTT. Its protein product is CASNHHETGRPEAFF.

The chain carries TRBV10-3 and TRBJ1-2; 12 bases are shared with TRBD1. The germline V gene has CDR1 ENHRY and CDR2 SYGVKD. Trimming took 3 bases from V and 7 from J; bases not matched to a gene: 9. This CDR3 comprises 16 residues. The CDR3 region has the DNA TGTGCCATCAGTGATTCTCCGGGACAGGGGGCGCGTGGCTACACCTTC. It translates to CAISDSPGQGARGYTF.

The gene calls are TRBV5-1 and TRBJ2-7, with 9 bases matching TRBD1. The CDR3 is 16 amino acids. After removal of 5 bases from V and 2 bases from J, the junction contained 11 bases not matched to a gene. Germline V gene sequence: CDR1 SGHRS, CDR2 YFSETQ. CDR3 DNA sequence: TGCGCCAGCAGTCGCTCCCGGGACAGGGTCCCCTACGAGCAGTACTTC. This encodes CASSRSRDRVPYEQYF.

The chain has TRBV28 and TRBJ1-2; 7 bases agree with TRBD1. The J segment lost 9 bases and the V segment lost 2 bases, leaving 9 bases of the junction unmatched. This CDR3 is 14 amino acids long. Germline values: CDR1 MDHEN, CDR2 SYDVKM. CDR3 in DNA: TGTGCCAGCAGTTTACGGCAGGGGGATTATAGCTACACCTTC. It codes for CASSLRQGDYSYTF.

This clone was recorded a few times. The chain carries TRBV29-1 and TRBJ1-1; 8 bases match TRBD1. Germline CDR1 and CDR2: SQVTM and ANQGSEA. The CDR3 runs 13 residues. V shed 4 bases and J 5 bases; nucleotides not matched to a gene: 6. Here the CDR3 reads CSVGGQARTEAFF. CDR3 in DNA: TGCAGCGTTGGGGGACAGGCCAGAACTGAAGCTTTCTTT.

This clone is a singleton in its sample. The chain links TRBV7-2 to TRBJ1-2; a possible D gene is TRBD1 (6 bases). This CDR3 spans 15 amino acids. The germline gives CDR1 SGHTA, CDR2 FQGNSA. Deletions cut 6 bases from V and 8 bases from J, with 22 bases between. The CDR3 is CASSPRQGREGGYTF. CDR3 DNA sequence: TGTGCCAGCAGTCCCAGGCAGGGGAGAGAGGGGGGCTACACCTTC.

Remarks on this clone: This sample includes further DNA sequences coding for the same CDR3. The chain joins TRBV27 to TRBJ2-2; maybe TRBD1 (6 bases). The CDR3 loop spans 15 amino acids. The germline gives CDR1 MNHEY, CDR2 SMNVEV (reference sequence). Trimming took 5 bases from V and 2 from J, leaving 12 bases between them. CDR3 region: CASSTLQGNTGELFF. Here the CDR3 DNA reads TGTGCCAGCAGTACCCTACAGGGAAACACCGGGGAGCTGTTTTTT.